This T cell receptor beta chain was profiled in a study of T-cell memory formation after mild COVID-19. This CDR3 region has 16 residues. V was clipped by 0 bases and J by 6 bases, with 14 bases between them. Germline V lookup: CDR1 LGHNT, CDR2 FRNRAP. Using its own MiXCR run on the 5' RACE reads, TCRdb lists one record per CDR3 protein. The sample includes a few hundred thousand distinct CDR3 sequences, roughly an eighth of them seen just once. Input material: PBMCs or a T cell subset sorted from them (not recorded which). The receptor comes from a young man who had mild COVID-19 (a few samples of this study predate the infection). Cell type and time point are not known. The chain uses TRBV12-5 and TRBJ2-2, with D perhaps matching TRBD2 (6 bases). The CDR3, as DNA: TGTGCTAGTGGTTTGGTATTGCGGGGTCGTGCCGGGGAGCTGTTTTTT. It specifies CASGLVLRGRAGELFF.